These 9 T cell receptor beta chains were sequenced from one sample in a study of blood T cell repertoires in COVID-19. Clones were sequenced by immunoSEQ multiplex PCR, and TCRdb holds only the in-frame ones, with some missing. The repertoire includes a few hundred thousand clones, 85% to 90% of them detected once, and 2.5% to 3.5% sits in the top ten. Sequences were obtained from peripheral blood. These receptors were collected from a human donor in a cohort sampled during active COVID-19.

The chain employs TRBV6-1 and TRBJ1-2, with a possible D match to TRBD1 (5 bases). CDR1 is MNHNS, CDR2 SASEGT, per germline. Between the trimmed V and J ends, which lost 3 bases and 8 bases, there was a span of 19 bases. This CDR3 contains 15 residues. The CDR3 DNA is TGTGCCAGCAGTGATACCGGCGGAGGGGTGAGGGGCTACACCTTC. It specifies CASSDTGGGVRGYTF.

The CDR3 nucleotides read TGTGCCAGCAGCTCCCGGACAGGGGACTACAATGAGCAGTTCTTC. It specifies CASSSRTGDYNEQFF. The V call is TRBV7-2, the J call TRBJ2-1, with 9 bases lining up with TRBD1. J gave up 3 bases and V 4 bases, and 4 bases lay outside the gene matches. The length of the CDR3 is 15 residues. The V gene's germline CDR1 is SGHTA and CDR2 FQGNSA.

On this clone: The same CDR3 arises from other DNA sequences in this sample as well. This chain uses TRBV5-4 with TRBJ2-3; 9 nucleotides agree with TRBD1. V gave up 1 base and J gave up 1 base; unmatched junction bases: 1. Germline CDR1 SGHNT, CDR2 YYREEE (reference sequence). The CDR3 has 15 amino acids. CDR3 loop: CASSLRDRGTDTQYF. The CDR3 coding sequence is TGTGCCAGCAGCTTGAGGGACAGGGGCACAGATACGCAGTATTTT.

This sequence joins TRBV2 and TRBJ2-2, with 8 bases aligning to TRBD1. CDR1 is SNHLY, CDR2 FYNNEI, per germline. This CDR3 is built from 15 residues. The junction had 10 bases not matched to a gene; V was cut back by 6 bases and J by 7 bases. The CDR3 coding sequence is TGTGCCAGCAGGGCAGGGGGCATTGGGAGCGGGGAGCTGTTTTTT. This encodes CASRAGGIGSGELFF.

This clone was seen many times. V and J are TRBV7-8 and TRBJ2-3; D might be TRBD2 (8 bases). Germline V gives CDR1 SGHVS, CDR2 FQNEAQ. The CDR3 totals 15 residues. V was trimmed by 5 bases and J by 3 bases, leaving 15 bases between them. CDR3 amino acids: CASSVGGGGTDTQYF. CDR3 in DNA: TGTGCCAGCAGCGTAGGGGGCGGGGGGACAGATACGCAGTATTTT. Complete variable domain (other parts from reference TRBV7-8 and TRBJ2-3): GAGVSQSPRYKVAKRGQDVALRCDPISGHVSLFWYQQALGQGPEFLTYFQNEAQLDKSGLPSDRFFAERPEGSVSTLKIQRTQQEDSAVYLCASSVGGGGTDTQYFGPGTRLTVL.

The chain has TRBV29-1 and TRBJ2-7, with D maybe TRBD2 (7 bases). V was clipped by 6 bases and J by 3 bases, with 21 bases between them. Germline V lookup: CDR1 SQVTM, CDR2 ANQGSEA. The CDR3 extends over 15 amino acids. The CDR3 DNA reads TGCAGCGTCAAAGGGGGGGACTTGGCGAACTACGAGCAGTACTTC. Protein: CSVKGGDLANYEQYF.

This chain joins TRBV19 and TRBJ2-3, with 11 bases aligning to TRBD2. Per the germline V gene, CDR1 is LNHDA and CDR2 is SQIVND (reference sequence). Trimming took 5 bases from V and 7 from J; bases not matched to a gene: 11. The CDR3 contains 16 residues. In nucleotides, the CDR3 is TGTGCCAGTAGTCTTAGCGGGGGGGCCTCGGAGAATACGCAGTATTTT. This codes for CASSLSGGASENTQYF.

J is TRBJ1-2 and V is TRBV19, with TRBD1 as a possible D gene (5 bases). Deletions cut 6 bases from V and 1 base from J, with 9 bases between. The CDR3 spans 13 residues. Looked up from germline, CDR1 is LNHDA and CDR2 is SQIVND (reference sequence). CDR3 amino acids: CASRAGINYGYTF. In DNA form, the CDR3 reads TGTGCCAGTAGGGCAGGGATTAACTATGGCTACACCTTC.

The rearrangement joins TRBV12-3 or TRBV12-4 to TRBJ2-7, with a weak D call TRBD1 (7 bases). The V gene lost 5 bases and the J gene lost 9 bases, with 17 bases spanning the gap. The CDR3 is 13 residues long. The CDR3 DNA reads as TGTGCCAGCAGTACTAGCTCCGGGACAGCGCAGTACTTC. Translation gives CASSTSSGTAQYF.